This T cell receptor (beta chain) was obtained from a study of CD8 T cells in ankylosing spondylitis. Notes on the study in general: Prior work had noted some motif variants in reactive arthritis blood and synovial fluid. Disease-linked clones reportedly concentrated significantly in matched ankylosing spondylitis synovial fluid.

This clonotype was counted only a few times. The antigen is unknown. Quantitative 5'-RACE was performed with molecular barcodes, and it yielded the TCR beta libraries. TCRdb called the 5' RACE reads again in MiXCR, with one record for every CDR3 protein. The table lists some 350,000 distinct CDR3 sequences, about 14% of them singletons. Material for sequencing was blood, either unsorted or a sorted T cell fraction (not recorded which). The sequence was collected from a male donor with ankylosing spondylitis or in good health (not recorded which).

CDR3 sequence reads: CASSFTGATGELFF. The CDR3 bases are TGTGCCAGCAGCTTCACGGGGGCCACCGGGGAGCTGTTTTTT. This chain connects TRBV7-2 to TRBJ2-2, with D possibly called TRBD1 or TRBD2 (6 bases each). The CDR3 runs 14 residues. Trimming removed 3 bases from V and 4 bases from J, with 9 bases in between. Germline CDR1 SGHTA, CDR2 FQGNSA.